This TCR beta chain came from a study of sequential checkpoint blockade in melanoma. Study-wide background: Randomization was 1:1 between first-line nivolumab→ipilimumab and ipilimumab→nivolumab. Each arm's sequence ended with maintenance nivolumab.

Clones were sequenced by immunoSEQ multiplex PCR, and TCRdb holds only the in-frame ones, with some missing. The sample yields under 20,000 clones, about two thirds seen once. The CDR3 sequence is 13 residues long. The V segment lost 6 bases and the J segment 2 bases; nucleotides outside the gene matches: 3. The germline gives CDR1 MDHEN, CDR2 SYDVKM. Treatment of the sample: randomized to nivolumab then ipilimumab (arm A) or the reverse (arm B). Live CD3+CD8+ CD19− CD56− cells were sorted from PBMCs. The receptor was derived from a human donor with melanoma. The gene calls are TRBV28 and TRBJ1-2; 7 positions agree with TRBD1. The material was CD8+ T cells sorted from blood (inferred from file names), obtained from a patient given nivolumab and ipilimumab in sequence. The CDR3 DNA reads as TGTGCCAGCAGATTGACAGGGAACTATGGCTACACCTTC. Protein sequence: CASRLTGNYGYTF.